The 23 T cell receptor beta chains below were found in one sample sequenced in a study of blood T cell repertoires in COVID-19. Method: immunoSEQ multiplex PCR; TCRdb's copy keeps in-frame clones and lacks some. The sample holds 85,000 to 100,000 clones; around 88% are singletons and the top ten take approximately 20%. Sequenced: peripheral blood. The origin of the receptors is an older woman with COVID-19, enrolled during active disease.

The rearrangement uses TRBV7-3 and TRBJ2-1; maybe TRBD2 (6 bases). V dropped 1 base and J dropped 6 bases, with 16 bases sitting between them. Germline CDR1 SGHTA, CDR2 FQGTGA. The CDR3 extends over 16 amino acids. CDR3 DNA: TGTGCCAGCAGCTTAAGAAACCCCGGGACTCTCAATGAGCAGTTCTTC. Protein product: CASSLRNPGTLNEQFF.

The chain couples TRBV11-2 to TRBJ2-3; tentative D call: TRBD2 (5 bases). Germline assignment: CDR1 SGHAT and CDR2 FQNNGV. CDR3 length equals 14 residues. V lost 3 bases, J lost 3 bases, and 10 bases lay in between. CDR3 region: CASSFRGGTDTQYF. The CDR3 region has the DNA TGTGCCAGCAGCTTCCGAGGCGGGACAGATACGCAGTATTTT.

The V gene is TRBV5-1, the J gene TRBJ1-2; possible D gene TRBD1, 5 bases. This CDR3 is 13 amino acids long. The V end was cut by 4 bases, the J end by 4 bases, with 11 bases between. Per the germline V gene, CDR1 is SGHRS and CDR2 is YFSETQ. CDR3 region: CASSPARAYGYTF. DNA for the CDR3: TGCGCCAGCAGCCCGGCCAGGGCCTATGGCTACACCTTC.

The chain links TRBV9 to TRBJ2-1, with 7 positions matching TRBD2. The CDR3 spans 14 residues. With V trimmed by 1 base and J by 4 bases, 2 bases remained unmatched. Germline V gene data show CDR1 as SGDLS and CDR2 as YYNGEE. The CDR3 DNA reads as TGTGCCAGCAGCGTAAGGGACTATTACAATGAGCAGTTCTTC. This sequence encodes CASSVRDYYNEQFF.

This sequence joins TRBV11-2 and TRBJ2-5; possible D gene TRBD2, 6 bases. Trimming took 3 bases from V and 6 from J, leaving 17 bases between them. The germline CDR1 and CDR2 sequences are SGHAT and FQNNGV. The length of the CDR3 is 15 residues. This CDR3 is CASSLYQDYAKTQYF. The CDR3 DNA is TGTGCCAGCAGCTTGTACCAGGACTACGCAAAGACCCAGTACTTC.

V is TRBV4-2 and J is TRBJ1-1; unclear D gene. The length of the CDR3 is 14 residues. Germline assignment: CDR1 LGHNA and CDR2 YNFKEQ. V lost 2 bases and J 1 base, leaving 8 bases between the germline ends. This CDR3 reads CASSQQEGNTEAFF. CDR3 in DNA: TGTGCCAGCAGCCAACAGGAGGGGAACACTGAAGCTTTCTTT.

This chain joins TRBV7-2 and TRBJ2-3, with 12 bases aligning to TRBD2. V lost 3 bases, J lost 4 bases, and 2 bases stayed unmatched. The CDR3 extends over 15 amino acids. CDR1 and CDR2 (germline): SGHTA, FQGNSA. This CDR3 is CASSFLAGGADTQYF. DNA of the CDR3: TGTGCCAGCAGCTTCCTAGCGGGGGGGGCAGATACGCAGTATTTT. Full variable domain (outside the CDR3, taken from reference TRBV7-2 and TRBJ2-3): GAGVSQSPSNKVTEKGKDVELRCDPISGHTALYWYRQSLGQGLEFLIYFQGNSAPDKSGLPSDRFSAERTGGSVSTLTIQRTQQEDSAVYLCASSFLAGGADTQYFGPGTRLTVL.

This clone was observed a few times. The V gene is TRBV10-3, the J gene TRBJ1-2; D is ambiguous. The CDR3 is 13 amino acids. From germline, CDR1 is ENHRY and CDR2 SYGVKD. V was trimmed by 4 bases and J by 6 bases, leaving 12 bases between them. CDR3 residues: CAISAQQLNGYTF. The CDR3 DNA follows: TGTGCCATCAGTGCGCAACAGCTCAATGGCTACACCTTC.

The chain couples TRBV3-1 (or the pseudogene TRBV3-2) to TRBJ1-2; no firm D call. The CDR3 contains 13 residues. V was clipped by 5 bases and J by 7 bases, with 14 bases between them. The germline V gene encodes CDR1 LGHDT and CDR2 YNNKEL (reference sequence). The CDR3 nucleotides read TGTGCCAGCAGCTGGTCCCGTTCCAGTGGCTACACCTTC. Translated: CASSWSRSSGYTF.

This chain uses TRBV7-8 with TRBJ2-1; perhaps TRBD2 as D (6 bases). In germline, CDR1 is SGHVS, CDR2 FQNEAQ. This CDR3 spans 14 amino acids. With 8 bases removed from V and 5 bases from J, the gap between germline ends came to 16 bases. DNA for the CDR3: TGTGCCAGCGTTGCGGGGAATCCCAACAATGAGCAGTTCTTC. This codes for CASVAGNPNNEQFF.

CDR3 DNA sequence: TGTGCCAGCAGTTATCTCCCGGGACAGGGTTATGGCTACACCTTC. This sequence encodes CASSYLPGQGYGYTF. This chain joins TRBV6-5 and TRBJ1-2; TRBD1 matches 9 bases. The CDR3 covers 15 residues. Losses at the gene ends were 3 bases for V and 5 bases for J; bases not matched to a gene: 7. Per germline, CDR1 MNHEY and CDR2 SVGAGI.

Comments on this clone: A read error may account for a junction end that differs from germline. The chain links TRBV19 to TRBJ2-7; 10 bases fit TRBD1. Germline CDR1 is LNHDA and CDR2 is SQIVND (reference sequence). The CDR3 has 14 amino acids. CDR3 bases: TGTGCCAGTAGCCCGACAGGGGGCCACCAAGCGCAAAACTTC. It codes for CASSPTGGHQAQNF.

The chain recombines TRBV19 with TRBJ1-4, with a possible D match to TRBD1 (6 bases). V lost 5 bases to trimming and J lost 7 bases, with 32 bases between them. This CDR3 has 20 residues. CDR1 is LNHDA and CDR2 is SQIVND in the germline V gene (reference sequence). CDR3 protein: CASSSPFGTPTKVFSEKLFF. CDR3 in DNA: TGTGCCAGTAGTTCCCCTTTCGGGACACCCACCAAGGTTTTTAGTGAAAAACTGTTTTTT.

The chain couples TRBV4-1 to TRBJ2-1; 11 positions agree with TRBD1. In germline, CDR1 is MGHRA, CDR2 YSYEKL. This CDR3 has 16 residues. J was trimmed by 7 bases and V by 1 base; bases with no gene match: 6. The CDR3 DNA reads TGCGCCAGCAGCCAAGGCCCGGGACAGGGGGATAATGAGCAGTTCTTC. Translated: CASSQGPGQGDNEQFF.

The V gene is TRBV6-5, the J gene TRBJ1-1; perhaps TRBD1 as D (5 bases). V was trimmed by 6 bases and J by 6 bases, leaving 14 bases between them. CDR1 is MNHEY and CDR2 is SVGAGI in the germline V gene. This CDR3 has 13 amino acids. CDR3 amino acids: CASSPGPRAEAFF. The CDR3 DNA reads TGTGCCAGCAGCCCCGGCCCCAGGGCTGAAGCTTTCTTT.

This clone is a singleton in its sample. The gene calls are TRBV5-6 and TRBJ2-7; tentatively, D is TRBD2 (6 bases). Per germline, CDR1 SGHDT and CDR2 YYEEEE. The CDR3 loop spans 15 amino acids. The ends were cut back, 5 bases at V and 2 bases at J, with 17 bases in the middle. Here the CDR3 DNA reads TGTGCCAGCAGGCCCGGAGGGCCCAGTACCTACGAGCAGTACTTC. It yields the protein CASRPGGPSTYEQYF.

The chain is built from TRBV9 and TRBJ2-3, with 9 bases aligning to TRBD2. Per germline, CDR1 SGDLS and CDR2 YYNGEE. V dropped 2 bases and J dropped 4; count of bases not matched to a gene: 8. This CDR3 spans 16 amino acids. CDR3 region: CASSVFGGGASDTQYF. CDR3 sequence (DNA): TGTGCCAGCAGCGTTTTTGGCGGGGGGGCGTCAGATACGCAGTATTTT.

The CDR3 DNA reads as TGTGCCAGCAGCTTAGTAGGCGGGATCGAGACCCAGTACTTC. As protein: CASSLVGGIETQYF. This chain links TRBV7-9 with TRBJ2-5, with D maybe TRBD2 (6 bases). There are 14 residues in the CDR3. Germline V CDR1 and CDR2: SEHNR, FQNEAQ (reference sequence). With 1 base removed from V and 5 bases from J, the gap between germline ends came to 11 bases.

J is TRBJ2-7 and V is TRBV30; TRBD2 might be the D (6 bases). Germline CDR1 is GTSNPN and CDR2 is SVGIG (reference sequence). The CDR3 covers 13 residues. V lost 5 bases and J lost 6, with 17 bases in between. The CDR3: CAWGGAGRIEQYF. CDR3 DNA: TGTGCCTGGGGAGGGGCAGGGCGAATCGAGCAGTACTTC.

The V gene is TRBV24-1, the J gene TRBJ1-1, with D perhaps matching TRBD1 (5 bases). The CDR3 has 11 amino acids. V lost 11 bases, J lost 8 bases, and 14 bases lay in between. Germline V CDR1 and CDR2: KGHDR, SFDVKD. This CDR3 is CAKSGGREAFF. The CDR3 DNA is TGTGCCAAAAGCGGGGGGAGGGAAGCTTTCTTT.

This chain connects TRBV2 to TRBJ1-6, with 7 bases that match TRBD1. Germline V gene sequence: CDR1 SNHLY, CDR2 FYNNEI. J gave up 6 bases and V 6 bases, and 5 bases lay outside the gene matches. The CDR3 loop spans 14 amino acids. The CDR3 is CASRNQGGNSPLHF. As DNA, the CDR3 is TGTGCCAGCAGGAACCAGGGGGGTAATTCACCCCTCCACTTT.

The rearrangement joins TRBV4-3 to TRBJ1-2; weak D call: TRBD1 (5 bases). Germline V gives CDR1 LGHNA, CDR2 YSLEER. This CDR3 contains 13 residues. V gave up 3 bases and J gave up 4 bases, with 9 bases separating them. CDR3 residues: CASSHRVSYGYTF. The CDR3 bases are TGCGCCAGCAGCCACAGGGTCAGCTATGGCTACACCTTC.

As DNA, the CDR3 is TGTGCCAGCAGCTTAGGAGGACAGGGTGTTACTGAAGCTTTCTTT. This sequence encodes CASSLGGQGVTEAFF. V usage is TRBV11-2 and J usage is TRBJ1-1, with 8 bases lining up with TRBD1. This CDR3 has 15 amino acids. CDR1 is SGHAT and CDR2 is FQNNGV in the germline V gene. Trimming removed 1 base from V and 5 bases from J; junction bases left unmatched: 6.